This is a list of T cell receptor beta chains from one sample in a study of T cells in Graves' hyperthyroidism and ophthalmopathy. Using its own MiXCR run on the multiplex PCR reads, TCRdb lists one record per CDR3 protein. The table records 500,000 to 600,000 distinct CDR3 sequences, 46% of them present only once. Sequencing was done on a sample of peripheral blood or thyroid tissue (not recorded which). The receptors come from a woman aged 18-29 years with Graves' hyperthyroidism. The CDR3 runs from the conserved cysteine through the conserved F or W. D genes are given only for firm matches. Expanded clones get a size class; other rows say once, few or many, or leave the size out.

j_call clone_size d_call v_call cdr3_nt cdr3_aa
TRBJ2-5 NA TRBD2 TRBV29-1 TGCAGCGTTGAAATAGGGACTAGTCAAGAGACCCAGTACTTC CSVEIGTSQETQYF
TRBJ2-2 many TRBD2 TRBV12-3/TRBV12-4 TGTGCCAGCAGTTTAGTGGGACTAGACAACGGGGAGCTGTTTTTT CASSLVGLDNGELFF
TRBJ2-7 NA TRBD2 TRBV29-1 TGCAGCGCTGGGGGGACTAGCGGGAGATCCGAGCAGTACTTC CSAGGTSGRSEQYF
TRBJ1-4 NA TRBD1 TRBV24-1 TGTGCCACCAGTGATTCCGGGACAGGGGTTGAAAAACTGTTTTTT CATSDSGTGVEKLFF
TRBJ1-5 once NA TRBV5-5 TGTGCCAGCAGCTGGGGCGGGGTGGGGCCCCAGCATTTT CASSWGGVGPQHF
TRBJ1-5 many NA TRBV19 TGTGCCAGTAGCGACAGCAGCTTAAATCAGCCCCAGCATTTT CASSDSSLNQPQHF
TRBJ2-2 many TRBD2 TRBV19 TGTGCCAGTAGTATCCCCTCGCTAGCGGGAGCGACCGGGGAGCTGTTTTTT CASSIPSLAGATGELFF
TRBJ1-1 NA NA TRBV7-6 TGTGCCAGCAGCTTAGGACAGGTCATGAACACTGAAGCTTTCTTT CASSLGQVMNTEAFF
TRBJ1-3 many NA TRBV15 TGTGCCACCAGCAGAGATTTAAACTCTGGAAACACCATATATTTT CATSRDLNSGNTIYF
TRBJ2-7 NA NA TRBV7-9 TGTGCCAGCAGCTTAGCGGTCCGCCGGGAATTTGAGCAGTACTTC CASSLAVRREFEQYF
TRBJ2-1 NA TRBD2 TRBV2 TGTGCCAGCAGTGAAGCGCGGGGGGCTAGCGGGAGTGTAAATGAGCAGTTCTTC CASSEARGASGSVNEQFF
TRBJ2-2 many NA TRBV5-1 TGCGCCAGCAGCGCCGATGGGTACACCGGGGAGCTGTTTTTT CASSADGYTGELFF
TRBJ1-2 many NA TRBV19 TGTGCCAGTAGGGCCACACTATATTATGGCTACACCTTC CASRATLYYGYTF
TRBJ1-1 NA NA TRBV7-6 TGTGCCAGCAGCTTAGTGAAGGGAGGAAAAACTGAAGCTTTCTTT CASSLVKGGKTEAFF
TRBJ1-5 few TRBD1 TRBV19 TGTGCCAGTAGTATAGGGAAACAGGGGTTTCAGCCCCAGCATTTT CASSIGKQGFQPQHF
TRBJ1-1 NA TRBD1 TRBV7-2 TGTGCCAGCAGCCCCTGGACAGGTACAGCTGGCTTT CASSPWTGTAGF
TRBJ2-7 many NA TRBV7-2 TGTGCCAGCAGCTTCGACACCCCCTACGAGCAGTACTTC CASSFDTPYEQYF
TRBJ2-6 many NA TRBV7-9 TGTGCCAGCAGCACCCGGGTGGTTGGGGCCAACGTCCTGACTTTC CASSTRVVGANVLTF
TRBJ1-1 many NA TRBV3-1 TGTGCCAGCAGCCATGCGTCTGGGACTGAAGCTTTCTTT CASSHASGTEAFF
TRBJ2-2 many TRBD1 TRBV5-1 TGCGCCAGCAGGGGTGACAGGGGGCGTTTGTGGTCCGGGGAGCTGTTTTTT CASRGDRGRLWSGELFF
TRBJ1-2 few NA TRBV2 TGTGCCAGCAGAGGGACTAACTATGGCTACACCTTC CASRGTNYGYTF
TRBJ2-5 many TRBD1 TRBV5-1 TGCGCCAGCAGCTCGGACAGGGGAGAAGAGACCCAGTACTTC CASSSDRGEETQYF
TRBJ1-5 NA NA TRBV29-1 TGCAGCGCGACTAAGGGGGGGCAGCCCCAGCATTTT CSATKGGQPQHF
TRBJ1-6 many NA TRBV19 TGTGCCAGTAGCCCGGGACGGGGGTTCGACCTCCACTTT CASSPGRGFDLHF
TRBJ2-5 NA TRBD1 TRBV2 TGTGCCAGCGAGGGGGACAGGGGAGAGACCCAGTACTTC CASEGDRGETQYF
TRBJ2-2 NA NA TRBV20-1 TGCAGTGCTAGTCCCGGGACAGGGGAGCTGTTTTTT CSASPGTGELFF
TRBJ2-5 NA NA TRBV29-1 TGCAGCGTTAGCTTGGACGAGACCCAGTACTTC CSVSLDETQYF
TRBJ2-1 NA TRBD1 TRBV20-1 TGCAGTGCTACATCTCACGAGACAGGGGGCGATGAGCAGTTCTTC CSATSHETGGDEQFF
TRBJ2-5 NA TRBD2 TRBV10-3 TGTGCTATTCCCGAGGAGCGGGAGGATCAAGAGACCCAGTACTTC CAIPEEREDQETQYF
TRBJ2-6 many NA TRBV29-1 TGCAGCGCCCGGCCTGGGGGCAACGTCCTGACTTTC CSARPGGNVLTF
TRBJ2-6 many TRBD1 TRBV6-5 TGTGCCAGCAGTGTAACAGGGGCGGCTGGGGCCAACGTCCTGACTTTC CASSVTGAAGANVLTF
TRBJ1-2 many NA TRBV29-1 TGCAGCGTTTCGGATGGCTACACCTTC CSVSDGYTF
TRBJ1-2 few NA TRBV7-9 TGTGCCAGCAGCCCGATGGACGAACCCTATGGCTACACCTTC CASSPMDEPYGYTF
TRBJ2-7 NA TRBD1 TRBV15 TGTGCCACCAAGTCGGGACAGGGGGATACCTACGAGCAGTACTTC CATKSGQGDTYEQYF
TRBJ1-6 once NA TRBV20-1 TGCAGTGCTAGACAAGCGGGACGGCATAATTCACCCCTCCACTTT CSARQAGRHNSPLHF
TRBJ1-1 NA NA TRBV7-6 TGTGCCAGCAGCCCATTTAGACCCGAAGCTTTCTTT CASSPFRPEAFF
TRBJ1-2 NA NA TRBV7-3 TGTGCCAGCACTGAGGGGGTGCGGGAGGGCTACACCTTC CASTEGVREGYTF
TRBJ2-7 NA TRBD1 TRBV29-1 TGCAGCCCGGCCGACAGGGGAGTTTACGAGCAGTACTTC CSPADRGVYEQYF
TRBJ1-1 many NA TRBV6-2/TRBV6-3 TGTGCCAGCAGTTCAACAGGGCCCTTCACTGAAGCTTTCTTT CASSSTGPFTEAFF
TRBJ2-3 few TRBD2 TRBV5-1 TGCGCCAGCAGCGGACTAGCGGGAGGCCTCCTCACAGATACGCAGTATTTT CASSGLAGGLLTDTQYF
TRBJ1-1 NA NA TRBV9 TGTGCCAGCAGCGTAGAGATAGGGCGGAACACTGAAGCTTTCTTT CASSVEIGRNTEAFF
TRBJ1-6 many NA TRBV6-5 TGTGCCAGCAACCACCCCCAGGCGCTCTCACCCCTCCACTTT CASNHPQALSPLHF
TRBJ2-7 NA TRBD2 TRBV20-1 TGCAGTACTAGCGGGTACGACTACGAGCAGTACTTC CSTSGYDYEQYF
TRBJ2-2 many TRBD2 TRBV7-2 TGTGCCAGCAGCTCTAGCGGGATGAACACCGGGGAGCTGTTTTTT CASSSSGMNTGELFF
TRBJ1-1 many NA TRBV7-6 TGTGCCAGCAGCTTCGCGGGAGAGAACACTGAAGCTTTCTTT CASSFAGENTEAFF
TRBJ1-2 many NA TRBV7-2 TGTGCCAGCAGAACCGGGACACACTATGGCTACACCTTC CASRTGTHYGYTF
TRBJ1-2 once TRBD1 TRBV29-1 TGCAGCGTTTCGGCTCCGGGACAGGGGGCGCGTGGCTACACCTTC CSVSAPGQGARGYTF
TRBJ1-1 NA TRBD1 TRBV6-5 TGTGCCAGCAGTTACTTAAGTCAGGGGGCGAACACTGAAGCTTTCTTT CASSYLSQGANTEAFF
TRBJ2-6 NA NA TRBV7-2 TGTGCCAGCAGCTCGGAGGACAGAAACACCGGGGCCAACGTCCTGACTTTC CASSSEDRNTGANVLTF
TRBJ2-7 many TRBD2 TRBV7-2 TGTGCCAGCAGCTTAGTGGCGGCTAGCGGGTCCTACGAGCAGTACTTC CASSLVAASGSYEQYF
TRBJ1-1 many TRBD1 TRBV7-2 TGTGCCAGCAGGACAGACAGGGGCACTGAAGCTTTCTTT CASRTDRGTEAFF
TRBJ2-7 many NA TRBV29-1 TGCAGCGTTGCCTACGGGAGCCCCTACGAGCAGTACTTC CSVAYGSPYEQYF
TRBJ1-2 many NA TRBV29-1 TGCAGCGTTGGAGGGCAGAACTATGGCTACACCTTC CSVGGQNYGYTF
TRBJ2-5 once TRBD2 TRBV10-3 TGTGCTAGTAGGCGGGAGGGCCCAGAGACCCAGTACTTC CASRREGPETQYF
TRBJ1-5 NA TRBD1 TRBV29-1 TGCAGCGTTGAAGATCGGGACAGGGGGTTGGACGAGCATTTT CSVEDRDRGLDEHF
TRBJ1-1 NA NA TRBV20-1 TGCAGTGCTAGAGTATCCAGGGGATTTGTCACTGAAGCTTTCTTT CSARVSRGFVTEAFF
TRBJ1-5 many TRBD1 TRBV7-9 TGTGCCAGCAGCTTAGTGACAGGGGGCACTCAGCATTTT CASSLVTGGTQHF
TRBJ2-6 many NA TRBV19 TGTGCCAGTAGTATGGAAGGGGCGCTTGGGGCCAACGTCCTGACTTTC CASSMEGALGANVLTF
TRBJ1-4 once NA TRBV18 TGTGCCAGCTCACCACGTGGGGGTCCTAATGAAAAACTGTTTTTT CASSPRGGPNEKLFF
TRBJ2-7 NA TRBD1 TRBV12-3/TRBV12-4 TGTGCCATCAGACCGAGGGACAGCTCCTACGAGCAGTACTTC CAIRPRDSSYEQYF